This TCR beta chain derives from a study of tumor-infiltrating lymphocytes in oesophageal squamous cell carcinoma. TCRdb reprocessed the PCR reads via MiXCR and lists one record per CDR3 protein. Here the sample spans about 21,000 distinct CDR3 sequences, less than 45% being singletons. The TCR was taken from a male donor with esophageal squamous cell carcinoma. The source material was esophageal tumor tissue.

In nucleotides, the CDR3 is TGTGCCAGCAGTCCACAGATGAACACTGAAGCTTTCTTT. Amino acids: CASSPQMNTEAFF. The chain employs TRBV7-2 and TRBJ1-1; D gene unclear. The CDR3 is 13 amino acids. Germline values: CDR1 SGHTA, CDR2 FQGNSA. V was cut by 6 bases and J by 0 bases, with 8 bases left in between.